These 32 T cell receptor beta chains were all obtained from the same sample, sequenced in a study of blood T cells in healthy people across ages. A sample-barcoded 5' primer and a J-beta primer mix were used in a second PCR of roughly 6 to 12 cycles. One entry per CDR3 protein results from TCRdb running MiXCR on the 5' RACE reads. The data contain 1.5 million to 2 million distinct CDR3 sequences, over 25% of them seen just once; the ten biggest clones take up about 7.7%. Input material: blood. All receptors derive from a woman aged 25 to 39 in good health.

The chain uses TRBV20-1 and TRBJ2-2, with TRBD2 matching over 10 bases. The V and J ends lost 0 bases and 6 bases, in that order; junction bases with no gene match: 7. The CDR3 is made up of 16 amino acids. Germline CDR1 reads DFQATT; CDR2 reads SNEGSKA (reference sequence). The CDR3 sequence: CSARDRGLADAGELFF. The CDR3 DNA is TGCAGTGCTAGAGATAGAGGACTAGCGGACGCCGGGGAGCTGTTTTTT.

The chain joins TRBV24-1 to TRBJ2-3; possible D gene TRBD1, 5 bases. This CDR3 spans 14 amino acids. V was cut by 5 bases and J by 3 bases, with 11 bases left in between. Germline V gene lookup returns CDR1 KGHDR and CDR2 SFDVKD. The CDR3 spells CATSVGRVTDTQYF. The CDR3 bases are TGTGCCACCAGTGTCGGCAGGGTGACAGATACGCAGTATTTT.

This clonotype occurred many times. This chain connects TRBV4-3 to TRBJ2-7; unclear D gene. The germline V gene encodes CDR1 LGHNA and CDR2 YSLEER. The CDR3 totals 16 residues. The ends were cut back, 0 bases at V and 2 bases at J, with 14 bases in the middle. CDR3 DNA: TGCGCCAGCAGCCAAGAGGCAGGACGCCAGGCCTACGAGCAGTACTTC. This codes for CASSQEAGRQAYEQYF.

The chain has TRBV18 and TRBJ2-5; D remains unclear. CDR1 is KGHSH, CDR2 LQKENI, per germline. Trimming stripped 6 bases from V and 1 base from J, with 12 bases between. This CDR3 contains 14 residues. The chain's CDR3 is CASSPSWGQETQYF. The CDR3 region has the DNA TGTGCCAGCTCGCCCTCGTGGGGCCAAGAGACCCAGTACTTC.

This rearrangement joins TRBV9 to TRBJ2-3, with 8 bases identical to TRBD2. The germline V gene has CDR1 SGDLS and CDR2 YYNGEE. The junction had 6 bases not matched to a gene; V was cut back by 0 bases and J by 0 bases. CDR3 length: 17 residues. CDR3 sequence (DNA): TGTGCCAGCAGCGTAGCGGGGGGGCCACCTAGCACAGATACGCAGTATTTT. It specifies CASSVAGGPPSTDTQYF. Full variable domain (rest looked up from reference TRBV9 and TRBJ2-3): DSGVTQTPKHLITATGQRVTLRCSPRSGDLSVYWYQQSLDQGLQFLIQYYNGEERAKGNILERFSAQQFPDLHSELNLSSLELGDSALYFCASSVAGGPPSTDTQYFGPGTRLTVL.

The J gene is TRBJ2-5, the V gene TRBV12-3 or TRBV12-4, with 14 positions matching TRBD2. The CDR3 extends over 16 amino acids. The V segment lost 7 bases and the J segment 2 bases; nucleotides outside the gene matches: 6. The CDR3 sequence: CASNAGTSGGQETQYF. The CDR3 bases are TGTGCCAGCAATGCCGGGACTAGCGGGGGACAAGAGACCCAGTACTTC.

This clonotype was seen repeatedly, ten times or more. The chain combines TRBV5-5 with TRBJ2-1; D may be TRBD1 (5 bases). CDR1 and CDR2 from the germline V gene are SGHKS and YYEKEE (reference sequence). CDR3 size: 14 residues. V was shortened by 6 bases and J by 7 bases, with 17 bases between the two germline ends. The CDR3 sequence: CASNPTASGNEQFF. CDR3 DNA sequence: TGTGCCAGCAACCCGACAGCGTCCGGGAATGAGCAGTTCTTC.

Concerning this clonotype itself: A junction end diverges from the germline sequence, so it may reflect a read error. The V gene is TRBV7-9, the J gene TRBJ2-1, with 10 bases matching TRBD1. Germline V gives CDR1 SEHNR, CDR2 FQNEAQ (reference sequence). This CDR3 is 17 amino acids long. For the CDR3, the DNA is TGTGCCAGCAGTCCCGCGGTCGGGACAGGGGTAGTCAATGAGCTGTTCTTC. This sequence encodes CASSPAVGTGVVNELFF.

In this sample, this clonotype turned up many times. The chain couples TRBV18 to TRBJ2-1, with 11 bases matching TRBD1. CDR3 length: 15 amino acids. The V gene end was trimmed by 4 bases and the J gene end by 9 bases; junction bases not matched to a gene: 8. Germline V gives CDR1 KGHSH, CDR2 LQKENI. CDR3 bases: TGTGCCAGCTCACACCGGGACAGGGGGATTTCTGAGCAGTTCTTC. Translated: CASSHRDRGISEQFF.

This clonotype was counted between two and nine times. The chain employs TRBV2 and TRBJ2-7; TRBD1 matches 12 bases. Germline lookup yields CDR1 SNHLY and CDR2 FYNNEI. V dropped 3 bases and J dropped 3; count of bases not matched to a gene: 15. This CDR3 has 19 residues. CDR3: CASSDGDRGRRARDYEQYF. CDR3 DNA sequence: TGTGCCAGCAGTGACGGGGACAGGGGGCGACGGGCGAGAGACTACGAGCAGTACTTC.

This chain connects TRBV6-6 to TRBJ1-6, with D possibly matching TRBD1 (5 bases). The CDR3 is 16 residues long. Germline CDR1 MNHNY, CDR2 SVGAGI (reference sequence). The germline V and J ends were trimmed by 6 bases and 6 bases, with 18 bases remaining between them. CDR3 coding DNA: TGTGCCAGCAGACTGGGACCGCCAATGGGTAATTCACCCCTCCACTTT. Its translation: CASRLGPPMGNSPLHF.

This clonotype was counted a few times. The V and J genes are TRBV5-4 and TRBJ1-1, with unresolved D. CDR3 length: 14 amino acids. CDR1 is SGHNT and CDR2 is YYREEE in the germline V gene (reference sequence). Trimming pared 4 bases from V and 6 bases from J, leaving 16 bases between. The CDR3 sequence is CASSPTSWLSEAFF. The CDR3 coding sequence is TGTGCCAGCAGCCCCACCTCGTGGCTTTCTGAAGCTTTCTTT.

A single count supports this clonotype. A much larger clone differs from this one at a single base, so this may be a read error. The chain is built from TRBV14 and TRBJ2-5, with a possible D match to TRBD1 (5 bases). This CDR3 spans 15 amino acids. CDR1 is SGHDN and CDR2 is FVKESK in the germline V gene. This CDR3 is CTSSQDGADQETQYF. In DNA form, the CDR3 reads TGTACCAGCAGCCAAGATGGGGCAGACCAAGAGACCCAGTACTTC.

The chain uses TRBV6-1 and TRBJ2-7; 7 bases are shared with TRBD1. The CDR3 runs to 13 residues. CDR1 is MNHNS, CDR2 SASEGT, per germline. Trimming took 6 bases from V and 6 from J; bases not matched to a gene: 8. For the CDR3, the DNA is TGTGCCAGCAGCGGGACAGCGCCCCGCGAGCAGTACTTC. Its protein product is CASSGTAPREQYF.

A note on this clonotype: A much bigger clone sits one base away, suggesting this may be a read error. The gene calls are TRBV12-3 or TRBV12-4 and TRBJ2-7, with a possible D match to TRBD1 (5 bases). This CDR3 contains 17 residues. The CDR3 is CASSSGPGSGAPYGQYF. The CDR3 DNA sequence: TGTGCCAGCAGTTCTGGGCCAGGGTCCGGAGCTCCCTACGGGCAGTACTTC.

This clonotype occurred once. This chain connects TRBV18 to TRBJ2-5, with TRBD2 matching over 10 bases. The ends lost 5 bases at V and 3 bases at J; junction bases unmatched: 3. CDR1 is KGHSH, CDR2 LQKENI, per germline. CDR3 size: 14 residues. Here the CDR3 DNA reads TGTGCCAGCTCAGCCGGGACTAGCGAAGAGACCCAGTACTTC. Its protein is CASSAGTSEETQYF.

This clonotype is a singleton in its sample. The V call is TRBV29-1, the J call TRBJ1-2; TRBD1 might be the D (5 bases). The CDR3 contains 12 residues. Germline V gene lookup returns CDR1 SQVTM and CDR2 ANQGSEA. V was pared by 2 bases and J by 4 bases, with 8 bases between. CDR3 nucleotides: TGCAGCGTTGAACCTGGGGGCTATGGCTACACCTTC. It codes for CSVEPGGYGYTF.

V gene TRBV7-9 combines with J gene TRBJ1-2; 8 bases agree with TRBD1. The V gene's germline CDR1 is SEHNR and CDR2 FQNEAQ (reference sequence). The CDR3 sequence is 15 residues long. V lost 4 bases to trimming and J lost 8 bases; unmatched junction nucleotides: 12. Here the CDR3 reads CASSSPRDRQKGYTF. In DNA, the CDR3 is TGTGCCAGCAGCTCCCCCCGGGACAGGCAGAAGGGCTACACCTTC.

This clonotype was seen many times. The V call is TRBV24-1, the J call TRBJ2-1; possibly TRBD2 for D (5 bases). The V end was cut by 3 bases, the J end by 0 bases, with 11 bases between. Germline-derived CDR1 and CDR2 are KGHDR and SFDVKD. The CDR3 has 16 residues. Here the CDR3 DNA reads TGTGCCACCAGTGATAGCGGACGTAACTCCTACAATGAGCAGTTCTTC. Its protein product is CATSDSGRNSYNEQFF.

This clonotype has a handful of counts. The CDR3 nucleotides are TGTGCCAGCAGCTCGATACAGGGGGAAGGAGTAGAGACCCAGTACTTC. As protein: CASSSIQGEGVETQYF. V is TRBV5-5 and J is TRBJ2-5; 8 nucleotides line up with TRBD1. V lost 3 bases and J lost 4; bases outside the gene matches: 11. Germline loops: CDR1 SGHKS, CDR2 YYEKEE (reference sequence). This CDR3 spans 16 amino acids.

J is TRBJ2-3 and V is TRBV5-6, with 11 positions matching TRBD1. This CDR3 has 15 residues. Losses at the gene ends were 4 bases for V and 3 bases for J; bases not matched to a gene: 4. The germline CDR1 and CDR2 sequences are SGHDT and YYEEEE. This CDR3 is CASSDGQGATDTQYF. The CDR3 DNA follows: TGTGCCAGCAGCGATGGACAGGGGGCTACAGATACGCAGTATTTT.

With regard to this clonotype: A much larger clone is a single base away; this may be a read error. The V call is TRBV12-3 or TRBV12-4, the J call TRBJ1-2, with D maybe TRBD1 (6 bases). The CDR3 covers 11 residues. In DNA, the CDR3 is TGTGCCAGCAGCTACAGGGTTGGCCACACCTTC. Residues: CASSYRVGHTF.

The chain employs TRBV11-2 and TRBJ2-1; D possibly corresponds to TRBD2 (5 bases). The CDR3 is 14 amino acids. Germline loops: CDR1 SGHAT, CDR2 FQNNGV. V lost 5 bases and J 7 bases, leaving 15 bases between the germline ends. As DNA, the CDR3 is TGTGCCAGCAGCCTTCCCGTGAGGGAGAATGAGCAGTTCTTC. It codes for CASSLPVRENEQFF.

J is TRBJ2-5 and V is TRBV20-1; 13 bases line up with TRBD2. CDR3 size: 17 residues. The ends lost 0 bases at V and 2 bases at J; junction bases unmatched: 6. The germline gives CDR1 DFQATT, CDR2 SNEGSKA (reference sequence). The CDR3 loop reads CSARDLRLAGGQETQYF. DNA for the CDR3: TGCAGTGCTAGAGATTTGAGACTAGCGGGGGGACAAGAGACCCAGTACTTC.

The rearrangement uses TRBV6-1 and TRBJ1-2; D gene unclear. CDR1 MNHNS and CDR2 SASEGT come from the germline V gene. The CDR3 consists of 17 residues. V was clipped by 5 bases and J by 4 bases, with 23 bases between them. CDR3 nucleotides: TGTGCCAGCAGTCCAAATCTGCCGGTTGGGAGGAGCTATGGCTACACCTTC. Amino acid sequence: CASSPNLPVGRSYGYTF.

There are a few counts of this clonotype. This rearrangement joins TRBV2 to TRBJ2-1, with 9 positions matching TRBD2. The CDR3 is 15 amino acids. The germline CDR1 and CDR2 sequences are SNHLY and FYNNEI. Germline trimming cut 1 base from V and 6 bases from J; bases unmatched to any gene: 4. The CDR3 DNA is TGTGCCAGCAGTGAAGGACTAGCGGCTGCCAATGAGCAGTTCTTC. This encodes CASSEGLAAANEQFF.

A few counts support this clonotype. V usage is TRBV27 and J usage is TRBJ1-6; possibly TRBD1 for D (5 bases). The CDR3 totals 14 residues. The V end lost 6 bases, the J end lost 10 bases, and 16 bases lay between the germline ends. Germline V lookup: CDR1 MNHEY, CDR2 SMNVEV (reference sequence). The CDR3 DNA sequence: TGTGCCAGCAGGCCCGGGACGAACCCCTCACCCCTCCACTTT. It specifies CASRPGTNPSPLHF.

The chain uses TRBV10-2 and TRBJ2-5; 9 positions match TRBD2. The CDR3 has 15 residues. The trim removed 8 bases at V and 1 base at J, leaving 8 bases unmatched. Germline CDR1 and CDR2: WSHSY and SAAADI. CDR3 nucleotides: TGCGCCAGCTGCTCAGCGGGGGGCCTCCAAGAGACCCAGTACTTC. Its protein is CASCSAGGLQETQYF.

This clonotype was recorded a few times. This chain joins TRBV2 and TRBJ1-5, with a weak D call TRBD1 (5 bases). The CDR3 is 12 residues long. The ends were cut back, 8 bases at V and 6 bases at J, with 11 bases in the middle. Germline CDR1 reads SNHLY; CDR2 reads FYNNEI. For the CDR3, the DNA is TGTGCCAGCGGGGACTGGGCTCAGCCCCAGCATTTT. Residues: CASGDWAQPQHF.

This chain uses TRBV6-5 with TRBJ2-5; 8 nucleotides line up with TRBD2. Near its end, the DNA agrees better with TRBJ2-1, so the J call may be wrong. This CDR3 has 15 residues. From germline, CDR1 is MNHEY and CDR2 SVGAGI. The CDR3 spells CASSRTSTNQETQFF. In DNA, the CDR3 is TGTGCCAGCAGTAGGACTAGCACCAACCAAGAGACCCAGTTCTTC.

This clonotype was recorded only once. The V gene is TRBV4-1, the J gene TRBJ2-3; D gene uncertain. The CDR3 extends over 15 amino acids. Germline V gene lookup returns CDR1 MGHRA and CDR2 YSYEKL. Trimming removed 6 bases at V and 1 base at J, with 14 bases between. The CDR3 loop reads CASSRYGTGTDTQYF. The CDR3 DNA follows: TGCGCCAGCAGTCGTTACGGAACTGGCACAGATACGCAGTATTTT.

This clonotype came up a few times. The chain has TRBV7-2 and TRBJ2-1; TRBD2 aligns across 8 bases. This CDR3 is 15 amino acids long. Germline CDR1 reads SGHTA; CDR2 reads FQGNSA. The V segment lost 3 bases and the J segment 4 bases; nucleotides outside the gene matches: 5. DNA for the CDR3: TGTGCCAGCAGCTTTCCGGGAGGGATATACAATGAGCAGTTCTTC. Amino acid sequence: CASSFPGGIYNEQFF.